This T cell receptor (beta chain) was recovered during a study of blood T cell repertoires in COVID-19. On the study more broadly: From the United States, Italy and Spain came samples of acute and convalescent COVID-19.

Trimming pared 2 bases from V and 4 bases from J, leaving 8 bases between. The CDR3 runs to 14 residues. The germline V gene has CDR1 SGHVS and CDR2 FNYEAQ. Study members were between roughly 18 and 89 years old and lived in roughly 24 US regions. Original data processing: Counts of nucleated cells, estimated from reference gene primer amplification, were obtained. Only in-frame clones appear in the TCRdb table, and some are missing; sequencing was by immunoSEQ multiplex PCR. V, J and clone size are taken as reported in that table, and D and trimming were inferred from the DNA itself. The table lists more than 200,000 clones, more than 75% of them singletons.

The chain uses TRBV7-6 and TRBJ2-2; D is unresolved. The TCR was taken from a man aged 30 to 45 with acute COVID-19. The sequencing input was PBMCs or T cells enriched from blood (not recorded which). Here the CDR3 DNA reads TGTGCCAGCAGCTTATCCCGTGTCACCGGGGAGCTGTTTTTT. Translating gives CASSLSRVTGELFF.